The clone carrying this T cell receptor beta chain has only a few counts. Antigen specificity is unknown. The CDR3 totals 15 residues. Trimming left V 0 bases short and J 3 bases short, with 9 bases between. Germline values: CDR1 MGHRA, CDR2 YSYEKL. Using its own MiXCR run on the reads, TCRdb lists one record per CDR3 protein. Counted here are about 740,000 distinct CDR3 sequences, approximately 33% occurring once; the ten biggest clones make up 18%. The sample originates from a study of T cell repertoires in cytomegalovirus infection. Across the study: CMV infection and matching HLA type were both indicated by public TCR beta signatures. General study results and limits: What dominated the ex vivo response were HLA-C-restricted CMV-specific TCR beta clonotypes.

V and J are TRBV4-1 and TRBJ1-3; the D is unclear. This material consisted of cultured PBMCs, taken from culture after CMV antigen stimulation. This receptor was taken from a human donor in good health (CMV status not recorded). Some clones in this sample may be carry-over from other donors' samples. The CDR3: CASSQDSRGGNTIYF. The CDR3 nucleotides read TGCGCCAGCAGCCAAGATAGCCGAGGTGGAAACACCATATATTTT.